This T cell receptor (beta chain) is from a study of blood T cells in healthy people across ages. Study-wide results and caveats: While age rose, TCR beta diversity per million T cells dropped in a roughly linear way.

Germline assignment: CDR1 SNHLY and CDR2 FYNNEI. The CDR3 totals 16 residues. Notes on this clonotype: What it binds is not known. The junction does not match germline at one end; this may be a read error.

Combining a sample-barcoded 5' primer with a J-beta primer mix, a second PCR ran for roughly 6 to 12 cycles. A single record per CDR3 protein comes from TCRdb applying MiXCR to the 5' RACE reads. The sample shows some 670,000 distinct CDR3 sequences, 52% of them seen only once. The authors extracted at least 5 micrograms of total RNA per sample. The sequenced material came from blood. The chain uses TRBV2 and TRBJ1-5; no definite D call. The origin of this receptor is a woman at least 80 years old in good health. The CDR3 protein is CACSARPWDSNQPQHF. CDR3 coding DNA: TGTGCCTGCAGTGCAAGACCGTGGGATAGCAATCAGCCCCAGCATTTT. The full variable domain, completed using reference TRBV2 and TRBJ1-5, is EPEVTQTPSHQVTQMGQEVILRCVPISNHLYFYWYRQILGQKVEFLVSFYNNEISEKSEIFDDQFSVERPDGSNFTLKIRSTKLEDSAMYFCACSARPWDSNQPQHFGDGTRLSIL.